A selection of T cell receptor beta chains follows, all from one sample in a study of blood T cell repertoires in COVID-19. Sequenced by immunoSEQ multiplex PCR; TCRdb stores in-frame clones only, minus some. The table includes some 200,000 clones, around 81% detected once. Source material: PBMCs or T cells enriched from blood (not recorded which). These receptors originate from a woman between 50 and 59 years old with acute COVID-19. Each CDR3 is given with its conserved first and last residue. A D gene is named only where the DNA matches it firmly. The size entry is marked missing in some rows and otherwise reads once, few, many or a size class.

D	size	V	J	DNA	CDR3
-	-	TRBV19	TRBJ1-6	TGTGCCAGTGCGCGGGGCAGGGACAATTCACCCCTCCACTTT	CASARGRDNSPLHF
TRBD1	-	TRBV7-2	TRBJ1-2	TGTGCCAGCAGCGGGCAGGGGGATGGCTACACCTTC	CASSGQGDGYTF
-	-	TRBV7-2	TRBJ1-5	TGTGCCAGCAGGGGGGCGGGGGTTCAGCCCCAGCATTTT	CASRGAGVQPQHF
-	-	TRBV6-5	TRBJ2-1	TGTGCCAGCAGGCCCACAGGATACGAGCAGTTCTTC	CASRPTGYEQFF
TRBD1	-	TRBV5-8	TRBJ1-5	TGTGCCAGCAGCTTGCCGGGACAGGGGAATCAGCCCCAGCATTTT	CASSLPGQGNQPQHF
-	-	TRBV30	TRBJ1-6	TGTGCCTGGAGCGCAGACGGGAGGGTAGGATCCCTCCACTTT	CAWSADGRVGSLHF
-	-	TRBV6-5	TRBJ2-3	TGTGCCAGCAGTTACTCGACGGGAGATACGCAGTATTTT	CASSYSTGDTQYF
-	-	TRBV1	TRBJ2-1	TGCACCAGCAGCCAAGTTGGCGGTAGCGGGGGGGCCGAACCGTTCTTC	CTSSQVGGSGGAEPFF
-	-	TRBV5-1	TRBJ2-2	TGCGCCAGCAGGATTGAGGCGACCGGGGAGCTGTTTTTT	CASRIEATGELFF
TRBD2	-	TRBV30	TRBJ2-2	TGTGCCTCACTAGCGGAAACGAACACCGGGGAGCTGTTTTTT	CASLAETNTGELFF
TRBD1	-	TRBV27	TRBJ2-5	TGTGCCAGCATCCCTCGAGGGGGCGGGGAGACCCAGTACTTC	CASIPRGGGETQYF
-	-	TRBV19	TRBJ1-1	TGTGCCAGTAGTATAGACAGGGCGATTTCCACTGAAGCTTTCTTT	CASSIDRAISTEAFF
-	medium-sized	TRBV19	TRBJ2-7	TGTGCCACCGCCCCAGGGGTCGCGAACTACGAGCAGTACTTC	CATAPGVANYEQYF
-	-	TRBV5-5	TRBJ1-5	TGTGCCAGCAGCTTGGGGGGCGCCGGTCAGCCCCAGCATTTT	CASSLGGAGQPQHF
-	once	TRBV21-1	TRBJ2-7	TGTGCCAGCAGCGCGGGAGTAGAGGAGCAGTACTTC	CASSAGVEEQYF
-	-	TRBV7-7	TRBJ1-1	TGTGCTAGCAGCTTAGAGACAGGCACTGAAGCTTTCTTT	CASSLETGTEAFF
-	-	TRBV9	TRBJ1-1	TGTGCCAGCAGCCGCCCCCCCGAGGGCTCTGAAGCTTTCTTT	CASSRPPEGSEAFF
TRBD2	-	TRBV7-2	TRBJ2-7	TGTGCCAGCAGCTCGGGACTAGCGGGAGCAGACGAGCAGTACTTC	CASSSGLAGADEQYF
TRBD1	-	TRBV7-2	TRBJ2-7	TGTGCCAGCAGCTTTGACAGGGGCTCCTACGAGCAGTACTTC	CASSFDRGSYEQYF
TRBD2	-	TRBV4-1	TRBJ2-3	TGCGCCAGCAGCCAAGGCGGGTTAGCGGGGGGTGGCACAGATACGCAGTATTTT	CASSQGGLAGGGTDTQYF
-	-	TRBV5-5	TRBJ1-2	TGTGCCAGCAGCTTGGCCTCCCAACTGAGGCAGAAGGTAAACTATGGCTACACCTTC	CASSLASQLRQKVNYGYTF
TRBD1	few	TRBV7-9	TRBJ2-1	TGTGCCAGCAGTTGGACAGGCCTTAACAATGAGCAGTTCTTC	CASSWTGLNNEQFF
-	-	TRBV28	TRBJ2-4	TGTGCCAGCAGCCTGGACAGCGCCAAAAACATTCAGTACTTC	CASSLDSAKNIQYF
-	-	TRBV30	TRBJ1-1	TGTGCCTGGACCCCGGGGATCATGAACACTGAAGCTTTCTTT	CAWTPGIMNTEAFF
-	few	TRBV27	TRBJ1-6	TGTGCCAGCAGTCCCGAGGGTTGGATGCGACTTTCACCCCTCCACTTT	CASSPEGWMRLSPLHF
TRBD2	-	TRBV11-2	TRBJ2-7	TGTGCCAGCAGCTCCCGACTAGCGGGAGGGGTCGAGCAGTACTTC	CASSSRLAGGVEQYF
-	-	TRBV6-2/TRBV6-3	TRBJ2-1	TGTGCCAGCAGTTACTTGCGGTCCACCTCCTACAATGAGCAGTTCTTC	CASSYLRSTSYNEQFF
TRBD2	-	TRBV2	TRBJ2-7	TGTGCCAGCAGTACGCGGCGGGAGGGCCACGAGCAGTACTTC	CASSTRREGHEQYF
TRBD1	-	TRBV28	TRBJ1-1	TGTGCCAGCAGTGGCAACAGGGGAAGGGGCACTGAAGCTTTCTTT	CASSGNRGRGTEAFF
-	-	TRBV19	TRBJ1-1	TGTGCCAGTAGTATCCCTGGACAGAGCCAGGGGACTGAAGCTTTCTTT	CASSIPGQSQGTEAFF
TRBD1	-	TRBV6-2/TRBV6-3	TRBJ1-2	TGTGCCAGCAGTTCACCGACAGGGTGGGGACGCGGCTACACCTTC	CASSSPTGWGRGYTF
TRBD1	-	TRBV7-9	TRBJ1-4	TGTGCCAGCAAAGGAACAGGGGCCGGAACTAATGAAAAACTGTTTTTT	CASKGTGAGTNEKLFF
-	-	TRBV5-1	TRBJ2-3	TGCGCCAGCAGCCGGGGGACGCGGGATACGCAGTATTTT	CASSRGTRDTQYF
-	few	TRBV3-1/TRBV3-2	TRBJ1-2	TGTGCCAGCACCCCAGGGGTTTATGGCTACACCTTC	CASTPGVYGYTF
TRBD1	-	TRBV5-4	TRBJ2-7	TGTGCCAGCAGCCAGGACAGGGGGTACTACGAGCAGTACTTC	CASSQDRGYYEQYF
TRBD1	-	TRBV14	TRBJ1-2	TGTGCCAGCAGCCATGGACAGGGCGGGTATGGCTACACCTTC	CASSHGQGGYGYTF
-	-	TRBV19	TRBJ2-5	TGTGCCAGTAGTCAGAGGGAGCAAGAGACCCAGTACTTC	CASSQREQETQYF
-	-	TRBV19	TRBJ1-5	TGTGCCAGTAGTGCGGACAGCCCGTATAGCAATCAGCCCCAGCATTTT	CASSADSPYSNQPQHF
-	-	TRBV4-3	TRBJ2-7	TGCGCCAGCAGCCAAGAAACCCCTGCGGAACTCTCCTACGAGCAGTACTTC	CASSQETPAELSYEQYF
-	-	TRBV30	TRBJ1-5	TGTGCCTGGAGTTCACAGGGCAATCAGCCCCAGCATTTT	CAWSSQGNQPQHF
-	-	TRBV2	TRBJ2-3	TGTGCCAGCAGTCCGACTACAAATGCAGATACGCAGTATTTT	CASSPTTNADTQYF
TRBD2	-	TRBV4-3	TRBJ2-1	TGCGCCAGCAGCCAAGATTTTTTTGGACTAGCGGCCACCTACAATGAGCAGTTCTTC	CASSQDFFGLAATYNEQFF
TRBD1	-	TRBV28	TRBJ2-7	TGTGCCAGCAGACTCACCGGGACAGCCTACGAGCAGTACTTC	CASRLTGTAYEQYF
TRBD1	once	TRBV5-1	TRBJ2-3	TGCGCCAGCAGCTCAGGACAGGGGAGTATAACAGATACGCAGTATTTT	CASSSGQGSITDTQYF
TRBD2	-	TRBV6-1	TRBJ2-1	TGTGCCAGCAGTGAAGGGGTTTATGGACTAGCGATTAACAATGAGCAGTTCTTC	CASSEGVYGLAINNEQFF